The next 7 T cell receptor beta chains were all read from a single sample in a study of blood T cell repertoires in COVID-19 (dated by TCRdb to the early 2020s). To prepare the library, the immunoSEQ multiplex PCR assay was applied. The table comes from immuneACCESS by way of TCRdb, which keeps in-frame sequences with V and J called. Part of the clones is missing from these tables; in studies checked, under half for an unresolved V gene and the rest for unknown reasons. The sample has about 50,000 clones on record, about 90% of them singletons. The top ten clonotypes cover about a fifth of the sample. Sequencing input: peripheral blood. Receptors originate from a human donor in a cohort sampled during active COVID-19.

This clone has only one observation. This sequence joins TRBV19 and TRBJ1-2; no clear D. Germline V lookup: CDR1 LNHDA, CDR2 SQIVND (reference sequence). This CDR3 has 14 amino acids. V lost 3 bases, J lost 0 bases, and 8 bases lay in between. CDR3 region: CASSIVTANYGYTF. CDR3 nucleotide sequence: TGTGCCAGTAGTATCGTAACAGCTAACTATGGCTACACCTTC.

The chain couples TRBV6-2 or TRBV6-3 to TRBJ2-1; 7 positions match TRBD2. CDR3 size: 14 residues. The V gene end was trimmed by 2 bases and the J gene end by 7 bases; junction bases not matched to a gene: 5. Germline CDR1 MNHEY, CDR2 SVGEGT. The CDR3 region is CASSYAGVGNEQFF. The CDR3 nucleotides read TGTGCCAGCAGTTACGCGGGGGTGGGTAATGAGCAGTTCTTC.

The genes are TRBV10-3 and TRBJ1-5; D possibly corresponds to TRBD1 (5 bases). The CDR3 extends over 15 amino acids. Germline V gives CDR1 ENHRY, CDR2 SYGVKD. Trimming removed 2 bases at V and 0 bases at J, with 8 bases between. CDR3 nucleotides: TGTGCCATCAGTGAGCAGGGTTATAGCAATCAGCCCCAGCATTTT. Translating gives CAISEQGYSNQPQHF.

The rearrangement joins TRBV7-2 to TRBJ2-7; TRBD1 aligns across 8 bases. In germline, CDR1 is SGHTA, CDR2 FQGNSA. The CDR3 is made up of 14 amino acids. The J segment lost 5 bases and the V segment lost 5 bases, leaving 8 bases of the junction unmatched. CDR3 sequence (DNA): TGTGCCAGCAGCCCCACAGGGGGATCCCACGAGCAGTACTTC. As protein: CASSPTGGSHEQYF.

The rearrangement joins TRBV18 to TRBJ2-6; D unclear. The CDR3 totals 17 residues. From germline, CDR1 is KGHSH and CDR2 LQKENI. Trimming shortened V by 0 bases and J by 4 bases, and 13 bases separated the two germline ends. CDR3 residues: CASSPPTGGPGANVLTF. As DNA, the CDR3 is TGTGCCAGCTCACCACCAACCGGTGGGCCCGGGGCCAACGTCCTGACTTTC.

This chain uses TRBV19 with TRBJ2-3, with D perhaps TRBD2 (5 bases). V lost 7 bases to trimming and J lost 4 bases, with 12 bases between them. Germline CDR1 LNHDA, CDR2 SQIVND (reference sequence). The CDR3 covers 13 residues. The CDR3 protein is CASNLGKPDTQYF. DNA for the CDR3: TGTGCCAGTAATCTCGGGAAACCAGATACGCAGTATTTT.

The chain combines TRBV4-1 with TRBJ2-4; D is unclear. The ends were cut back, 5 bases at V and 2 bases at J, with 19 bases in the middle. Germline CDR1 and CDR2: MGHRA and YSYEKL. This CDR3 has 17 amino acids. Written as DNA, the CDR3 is TGCGCCAGCAGCACCCGGTCTAGTCGATTATCCAAAAACATTCAGTACTTC. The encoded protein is CASSTRSSRLSKNIQYF.